This T cell receptor (beta chain) stems from a study of cytomegalovirus exposure and HLA in healthy donors. PCR employed 60 Vbeta and 13 Jbeta primers. The protocol was immunoSEQ multiplex PCR, while the TCRdb copy is restricted to in-frame clones and leaves out a portion. The data contain about 160,000 clones, 82% of them singletons. Trimming left V 2 bases short and J 2 bases short, with 15 bases between. The CDR3 spans 16 residues. Per germline, CDR1 SGHVS and CDR2 FQNEAQ. Turning to this clone: Its antigen is unknown.

The study, taken as a whole, reports: Data from an earlier analysis indicated that most TCR beta V segments were productive either about 87% or about 30% of the time. TCR sequences were mostly rare, though some public TCRs occurred in many donors.

The chain joins TRBV7-8 to TRBJ1-1, with a weak D call TRBD1 (6 bases). The sample comprised PBMCs. This sequence was found in a girl aged 2 to 9 in good health and CMV-seropositive. The CDR3 DNA reads as TGTGCCAGCAGCTTAAAGGTGCAGGGGCTTAACACTGAAGCTTTCTTT. Amino acids: CASSLKVQGLNTEAFF.